Described below is a single T cell receptor beta chain sequence and its context. Its antigen is not identified. A much larger clone lies a single base off, so this may be a read error. Using RNA template, CDR3s of TCR alpha and beta were amplified with iRepertoire arm-PCR. Each CDR3 protein is one row after TCRdb ran MiXCR on the multiplex PCR reads. The profile shows about 140,000 distinct CDR3 sequences, roughly 43% of them singletons. With V trimmed by 7 bases and J by 4 bases, 10 bases remained unmatched. The CDR3 totals 15 residues. Germline lookup yields CDR1 MDHEN and CDR2 SYDVKM. This record comes from a study of glioma-infiltrating T cells. Whole-study results and caveats: Only very few CDR3 sequences appeared in both tissue and blood. Non-neoplastic patients had below-expected tissue-blood divergence, while all gliomas exceeded expectation.

The material sequenced was glioma tissue, nonneoplastic brain tissue, or PBMCs (not recorded which). V usage is TRBV28 and J usage is TRBJ2-7, with 10 positions matching TRBD2. The origin of this receptor is a human donor with low-grade glioma or glioblastoma, undergoing nonglioma brain surgery, or in good health (not recorded which). CDR3 nucleotide sequence: TGTGCCAGCATGATGACTAGCGGGCGACTTTACGAGCAGTACTTC. This translates into CASMMTSGRLYEQYF. The full variable domain, with the rest looked up from reference TRBV28 and TRBJ2-7, is DVKVTQSSRYLVKRTGEKVFLECVQDMDHENMFWYRQDPGLGLRLIYFSYDVKMKEKGDIPEGYSVSREKKERFSLILESASTNQTSMYLCASMMTSGRLYEQYFGPGTRLTVT.